Below, 6 T cell receptor beta chains from the same sample are listed, as sequenced in a study of blood T cell repertoires in COVID-19. Using immunoSEQ multiplex PCR, the repertoire was profiled, and TCRdb retains in-frame clones only, with some absent. The sample lists some 670,000 clones, about 90% occurring once. The source material was peripheral blood. The receptors were gathered from a young woman with acute or convalescent COVID-19.

The rearrangement joins TRBV24-1 to TRBJ2-7; TRBD1 might be the D (5 bases). This CDR3 has 14 amino acids. The V end lost 7 bases, the J end lost 6 bases, and 18 bases lay between the germline ends. CDR1 is KGHDR, CDR2 SFDVKD, per germline. The CDR3 region has the DNA TGTGCCACCAGCAACCCAGGGAACCCAGGCGAGCAGTACTTC. This encodes CATSNPGNPGEQYF.

The V and J genes are TRBV29-1 and TRBJ1-1; 7 positions agree with TRBD1. Germline V gene data show CDR1 as SQVTM and CDR2 as ANQGSEA. The CDR3 runs to 14 residues. Germline trimming cut 7 bases from V and 5 bases from J; bases unmatched to any gene: 13. DNA of the CDR3: TGCAGCGCCCTTCACCATACAGGGGTTACTGAAGCTTTCTTT. Amino acids: CSALHHTGVTEAFF.

CDR3 in amino acids: CASSRQTVFGELFF. The CDR3, as DNA: TGTGCCAGCAGTCGACAGACTGTATTCGGGGAGCTGTTTTTT. The chain joins TRBV27 to TRBJ2-2; D is possibly TRBD1 (5 bases). With 5 bases removed from V and 7 bases from J, the gap between germline ends came to 14 bases. Germline CDR1 and CDR2: MNHEY and SMNVEV (reference sequence). This CDR3 contains 14 residues.

CDR3 sequence: CASSLRTGWVNTEAFF. In DNA, the CDR3 is TGTGCCAGCTCACTCCGGACAGGTTGGGTGAACACTGAAGCTTTCTTT. The J gene is TRBJ1-1, the V gene TRBV18; the match to TRBD1 covers 7 bases. Germline values: CDR1 KGHSH, CDR2 LQKENI. The trim removed 4 bases at V and 0 bases at J, leaving 8 bases unmatched. The CDR3 has 16 residues.

The chain joins TRBV25-1 to TRBJ2-1; no reliable D call. Germline-derived CDR1 and CDR2 are MGHDK and SYGVNS. The length of the CDR3 is 15 residues. Trimming stripped 4 bases from V and 0 bases from J, with 10 bases between. CDR3 sequence (DNA): TGTGCCAGCAGTGTCCACGAGTTCTCCTACAATGAGCAGTTCTTC. Translating it yields CASSVHEFSYNEQFF.

The chain recombines TRBV4-1 with TRBJ2-2; the match to TRBD1 covers 10 bases. The germline V gene encodes CDR1 MGHRA and CDR2 YSYEKL. The V segment lost 3 bases and the J segment 5 bases; nucleotides outside the gene matches: 3. This CDR3 contains 15 residues. CDR3 DNA: TGCGCCAGCAGCCACGGACAGGGGGTGACCGGGGAGCTGTTTTTT. Translating it yields CASSHGQGVTGELFF.